This T cell receptor (beta chain) was recovered during a study of CD4 T cells in relation to SARS-CoV-2 and coronaviruses. The CDR3 has 17 amino acids. The germline V gene encodes CDR1 SGHRS and CDR2 YFSETQ. V was shortened by 4 bases and J by 0 bases, with 17 bases between the two germline ends. The assay was immunoSEQ multiplex PCR, and TCRdb's table has in-frame clones only and misses some. Of 25,000 to 30,000 clones listed, around 78% were seen once; the top ten hold around a fifth. The unexposed donors gave CD4+ T cells in about 2011-2018, prior to COVID-19. After roughly 9 days of culture, CD4+ T cells were isolated. On this clone itself: Its antigen is unidentified.

The V gene is TRBV5-1, the J gene TRBJ1-3, with TRBD1 as a possible D gene (6 bases). The sample was CD4+ T cells from PBMCs, cultured in vitro. The source is a human donor in good health. CDR3 sequence: CASSREGGLLSGNTIYF. The CDR3, as DNA: TGCGCCAGCAGCCGTGAGGGGGGGCTCCTCTCTGGAAACACCATATATTTT.